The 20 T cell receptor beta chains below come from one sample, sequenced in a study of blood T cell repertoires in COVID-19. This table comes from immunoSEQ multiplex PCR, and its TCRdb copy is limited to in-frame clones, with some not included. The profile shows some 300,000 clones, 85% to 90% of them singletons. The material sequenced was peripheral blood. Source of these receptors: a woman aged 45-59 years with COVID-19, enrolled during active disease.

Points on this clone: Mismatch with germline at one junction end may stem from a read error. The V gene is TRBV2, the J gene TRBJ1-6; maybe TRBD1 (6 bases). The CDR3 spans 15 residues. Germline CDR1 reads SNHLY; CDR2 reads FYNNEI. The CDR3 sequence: CASRGGQTDNSPLHF. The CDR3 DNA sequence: TGTGCCAGCAGGGGTGGACAGACAGATAATTCGCCCCTCCACTTT.

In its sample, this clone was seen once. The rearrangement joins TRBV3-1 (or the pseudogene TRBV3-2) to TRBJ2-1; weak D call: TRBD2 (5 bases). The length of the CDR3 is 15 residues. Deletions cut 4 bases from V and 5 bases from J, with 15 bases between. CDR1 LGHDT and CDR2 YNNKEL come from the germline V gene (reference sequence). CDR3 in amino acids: CASSLTRLFNNEQFF. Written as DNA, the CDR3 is TGTGCCAGCAGCCTCACTAGACTCTTCAACAATGAGCAGTTCTTC.

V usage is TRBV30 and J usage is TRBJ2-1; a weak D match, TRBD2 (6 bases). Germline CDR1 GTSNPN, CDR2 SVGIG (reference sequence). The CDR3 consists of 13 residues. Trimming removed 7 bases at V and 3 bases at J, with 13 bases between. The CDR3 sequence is CAYHSGVYNEQFF. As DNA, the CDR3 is TGTGCCTACCATTCGGGAGTCTACAATGAGCAGTTCTTC.

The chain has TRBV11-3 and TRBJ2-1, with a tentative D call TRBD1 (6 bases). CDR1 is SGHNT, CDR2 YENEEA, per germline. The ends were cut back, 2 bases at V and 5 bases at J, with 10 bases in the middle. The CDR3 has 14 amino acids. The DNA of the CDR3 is TGTGCCAGCAGCTTATCCCCAGGGGACAATGAGCAGTTCTTC. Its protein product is CASSLSPGDNEQFF.

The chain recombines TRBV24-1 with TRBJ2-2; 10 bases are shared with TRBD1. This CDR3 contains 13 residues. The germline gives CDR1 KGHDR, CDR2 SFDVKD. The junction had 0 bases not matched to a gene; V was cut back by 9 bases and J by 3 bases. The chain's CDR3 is CATGTGDTGELFF. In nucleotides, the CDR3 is TGTGCCACCGGGACAGGGGACACCGGGGAGCTGTTTTTT.

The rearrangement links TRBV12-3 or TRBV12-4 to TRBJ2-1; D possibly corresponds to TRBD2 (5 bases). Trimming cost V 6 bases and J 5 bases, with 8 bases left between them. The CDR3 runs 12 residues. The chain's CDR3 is CASSGEHNEQFF. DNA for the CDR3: TGTGCCAGCAGCGGGGAACACAATGAGCAGTTCTTC.

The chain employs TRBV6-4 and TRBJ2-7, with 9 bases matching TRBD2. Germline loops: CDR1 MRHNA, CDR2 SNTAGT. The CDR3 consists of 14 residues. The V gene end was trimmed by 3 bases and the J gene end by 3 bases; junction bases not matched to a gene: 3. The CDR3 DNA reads TGTGCCAGCAGTGAGCAAGCGGGAGGCTACGAGCAGTACTTC. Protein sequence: CASSEQAGGYEQYF.

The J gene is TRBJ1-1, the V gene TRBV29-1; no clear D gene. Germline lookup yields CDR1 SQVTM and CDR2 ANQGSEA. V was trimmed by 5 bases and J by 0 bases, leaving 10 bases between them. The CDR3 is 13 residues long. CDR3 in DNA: TGCAGCGTTCGATCCAGTCTGAACACTGAAGCTTTCTTT. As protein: CSVRSSLNTEAFF.

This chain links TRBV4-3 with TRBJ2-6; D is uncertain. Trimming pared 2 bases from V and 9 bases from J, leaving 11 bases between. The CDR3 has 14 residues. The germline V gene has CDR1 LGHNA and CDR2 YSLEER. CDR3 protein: CASSQTDTYNVLTF. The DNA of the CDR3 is TGCGCCAGCAGCCAAACCGACACGTACAACGTCCTGACTTTC.

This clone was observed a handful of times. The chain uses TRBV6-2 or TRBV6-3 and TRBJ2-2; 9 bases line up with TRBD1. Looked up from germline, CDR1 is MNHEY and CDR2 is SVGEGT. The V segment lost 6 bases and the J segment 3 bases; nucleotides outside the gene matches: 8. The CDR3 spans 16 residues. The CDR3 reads CASSLGQGTHTGELFF. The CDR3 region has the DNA TGTGCCAGCAGCCTCGGACAGGGGACTCACACCGGGGAGCTGTTTTTT.

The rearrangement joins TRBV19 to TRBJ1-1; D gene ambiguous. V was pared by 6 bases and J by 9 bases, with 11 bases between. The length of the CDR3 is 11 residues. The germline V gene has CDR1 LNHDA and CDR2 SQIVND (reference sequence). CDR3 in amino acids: CASSPGSQAFF. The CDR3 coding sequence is TGTGCCAGTAGCCCGGGATCCCAAGCTTTCTTT. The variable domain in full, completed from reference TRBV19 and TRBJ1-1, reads DGGITQSPKYLFRKEGQNVTLSCEQNLNHDAMYWYRQDPGQGLRLIYYSQIVNDFQKGDIAEGYSVSREKKESFPLTVTSAQKNPTAFYLCASSPGSQAFFGQGTRLTVV.

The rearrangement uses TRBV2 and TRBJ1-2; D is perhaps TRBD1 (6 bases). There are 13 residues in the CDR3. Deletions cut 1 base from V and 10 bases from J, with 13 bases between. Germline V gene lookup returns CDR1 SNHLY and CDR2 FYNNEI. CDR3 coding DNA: TGTGCCAGCAGTGAAGGTCAGGGGTACGTCTACACCTTC. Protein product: CASSEGQGYVYTF.

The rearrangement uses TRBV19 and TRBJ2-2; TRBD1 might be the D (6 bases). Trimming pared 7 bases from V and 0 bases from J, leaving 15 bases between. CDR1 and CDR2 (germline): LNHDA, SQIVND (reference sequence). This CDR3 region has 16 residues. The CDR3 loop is CASTEGVIPNTGELFF. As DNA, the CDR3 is TGTGCCAGTACCGAGGGGGTGATTCCGAACACCGGGGAGCTGTTTTTT.

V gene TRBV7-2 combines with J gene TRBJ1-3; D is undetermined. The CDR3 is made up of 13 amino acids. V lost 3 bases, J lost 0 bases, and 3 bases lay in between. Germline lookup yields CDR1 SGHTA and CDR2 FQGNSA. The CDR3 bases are TGTGCCAGCAGCTTTCGCTCTGGAAACACCATATATTTT. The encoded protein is CASSFRSGNTIYF.

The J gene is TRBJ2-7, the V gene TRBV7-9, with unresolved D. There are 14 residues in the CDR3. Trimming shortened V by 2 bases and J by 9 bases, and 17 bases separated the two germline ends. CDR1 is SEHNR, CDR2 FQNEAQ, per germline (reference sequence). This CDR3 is CASSLSEAGTAQYF. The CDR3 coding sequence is TGTGCCAGCAGCTTATCCGAAGCAGGCACAGCGCAGTACTTC.

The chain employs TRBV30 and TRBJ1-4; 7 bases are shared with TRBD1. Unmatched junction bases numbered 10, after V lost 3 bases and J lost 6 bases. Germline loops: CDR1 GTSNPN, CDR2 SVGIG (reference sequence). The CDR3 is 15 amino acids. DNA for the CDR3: TGTGCCTGGAGGGAGGGGGCCTTCGCTGATGAAAAACTGTTTTTT. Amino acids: CAWREGAFADEKLFF.

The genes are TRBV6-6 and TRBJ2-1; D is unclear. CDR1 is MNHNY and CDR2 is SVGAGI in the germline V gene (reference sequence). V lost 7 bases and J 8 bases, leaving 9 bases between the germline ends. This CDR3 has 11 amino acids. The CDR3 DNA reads TGTGCCAGCACGGTACGCGATGAGCAGTTCTTC. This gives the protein CASTVRDEQFF.

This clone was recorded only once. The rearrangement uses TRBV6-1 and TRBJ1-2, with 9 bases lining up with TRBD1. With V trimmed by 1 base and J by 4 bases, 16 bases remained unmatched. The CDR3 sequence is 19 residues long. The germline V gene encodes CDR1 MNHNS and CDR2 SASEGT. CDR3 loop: CASSEGARGTGPTGYGYTF. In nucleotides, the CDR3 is TGTGCCAGCAGTGAAGGGGCGCGTGGGACAGGGCCTACCGGCTATGGCTACACCTTC.

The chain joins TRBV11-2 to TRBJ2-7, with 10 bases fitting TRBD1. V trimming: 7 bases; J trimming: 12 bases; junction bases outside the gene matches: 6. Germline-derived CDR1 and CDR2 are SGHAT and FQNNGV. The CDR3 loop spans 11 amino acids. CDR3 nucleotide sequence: TGTGCCAGCACCCCGGGACAGGGGCGGTACTTC. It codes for CASTPGQGRYF.

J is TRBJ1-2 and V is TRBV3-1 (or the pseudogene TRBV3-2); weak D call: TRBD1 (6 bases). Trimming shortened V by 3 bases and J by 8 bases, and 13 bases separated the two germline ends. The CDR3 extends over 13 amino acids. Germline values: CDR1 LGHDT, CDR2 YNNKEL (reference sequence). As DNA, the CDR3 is TGTGCCAGCAGCCACCACAGGGTCCGGGGCTACACCTTC. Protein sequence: CASSHHRVRGYTF.